The 22 T cell receptor beta chains given below trace back to one sample, sequenced in a study of shared clonotypes between healthy human individuals. The protocol was immunoSEQ multiplex PCR, while the TCRdb copy is restricted to in-frame clones and leaves out a portion. The sample has about 2,500,000 clones, 90% to 95% seen once; the top ten hold 0.13% to 0.15%. Sequencing input: naive CD4+ T cells sorted from blood. As to subset: CD45RA+ positively selected. These receptors were obtained from a man younger than 35 in good health.

With regard to this clone: Other nucleotide sequences in the sample specify the same CDR3. The chain employs TRBV15 and TRBJ2-7; TRBD1 aligns across 9 bases. CDR1 is LNHNV, CDR2 YYDKDF, per germline (reference sequence). V lost 3 bases to trimming and J lost 7 bases; unmatched junction nucleotides: 4. This CDR3 comprises 13 residues. This CDR3 reads CATSRDRGGEQYF. The CDR3 DNA sequence: TGTGCCACCAGCAGGGACAGGGGAGGGGAGCAGTACTTC.

With respect to this clone: The sample has other DNA sequences that encode this CDR3 too. The chain links TRBV18 to TRBJ1-3; D unresolved. CDR1 is KGHSH, CDR2 LQKENI, per germline. Deletions cut 0 bases from V and 4 bases from J, with 4 bases between. There are 13 residues in the CDR3. The CDR3: CASSPPAGNTIYF. In nucleotides, the CDR3 is TGTGCCAGCTCACCACCGGCCGGAAACACCATATATTTT.

The chain is built from TRBV27 and TRBJ2-5; TRBD2 matches at 16 bases. V was pared by 5 bases and J by 2 bases, with 23 bases of the junction left unmatched. This CDR3 comprises 23 residues. Germline V lookup: CDR1 MNHEY, CDR2 SMNVEV (reference sequence). The CDR3 coding sequence is TGTGCCAGCAGTCTCCGAGACTACTCCCTCGTGGGGACTAGCGGGAGGGGGCAAGAGACCCAGTACTTC. Its protein is CASSLRDYSLVGTSGRGQETQYF.

This chain uses TRBV5-1 with TRBJ2-7, with D possibly being TRBD1 (6 bases). V gave up 1 base and J gave up 2 bases, with 13 bases separating them. Germline V CDR1 and CDR2: SGHRS, YFSETQ. The CDR3 extends over 15 amino acids. The CDR3 loop is CASSLFGTLTYEQYF. Written as DNA, the CDR3 is TGCGCCAGCAGCTTGTTCGGGACACTGACCTACGAGCAGTACTTC. The full variable domain, its missing parts supplied by reference TRBV5-1 and TRBJ2-7, is KAGVTQTPRYLIKTRGQQVTLSCSPISGHRSVSWYQQTPGQGLQFLFEYFSETQRNKGNFPGRFSGRQFSNSRSEMNVSTLELGDSALYLCASSLFGTLTYEQYFGPGTRLTVT.

The chain has TRBV5-1 and TRBJ2-3; 8 bases fit TRBD1. The CDR3 runs 14 residues. With V trimmed by 4 bases and J by 6 bases, 7 bases remained unmatched. Germline loops: CDR1 SGHRS, CDR2 YFSETQ. CDR3 sequence reads: CASSGQGASDTQYF. Written as DNA, the CDR3 is TGCGCCAGCAGCGGCCAGGGGGCGTCGGATACGCAGTATTTT.

With regard to this clone: This specimen includes other DNA sequences encoding the same CDR3. The rearrangement links TRBV6-1 to TRBJ1-1, with TRBD1 as a possible D gene (6 bases). The germline gives CDR1 MNHNS, CDR2 SASEGT. The CDR3 totals 14 residues. V lost 6 bases, J lost 2 bases, and 13 bases lay in between. In DNA, the CDR3 is TGTGCCAGCAGCCTAAGGACAGTCAACACTGAAGCTTTCTTT. Residues: CASSLRTVNTEAFF.

The J gene is TRBJ2-5, the V gene TRBV4-1, with TRBD2 matching 10 bases. In germline, CDR1 is MGHRA, CDR2 YSYEKL. The CDR3 runs to 16 residues. V gave up 7 bases and J gave up 1 base; unmatched junction bases: 9. The CDR3 DNA sequence: TGCGCCAGCACCTCCGGAGTAGCGGGGGGCCAAGAGACCCAGTACTTC. The encoded protein is CASTSGVAGGQETQYF.

V gene TRBV5-6 combines with J gene TRBJ2-3; 12 bases align to TRBD2. The germline V gene encodes CDR1 SGHDT and CDR2 YYEEEE. V was clipped by 4 bases and J by 3 bases; unmatched bases: 3. The length of the CDR3 is 15 residues. The chain's CDR3 is CASSRLAGATDTQYF. The CDR3 region has the DNA TGTGCCAGCAGCCGACTAGCGGGAGCGACAGATACGCAGTATTTT.

As to this clone: Distinct nucleotide sequences in the sample also encode this CDR3. The V gene is TRBV7-9, the J gene TRBJ1-5; the D gene is possibly TRBD1 (6 bases). Germline-derived CDR1 and CDR2 are SEHNR and FQNEAQ (reference sequence). V lost 5 bases to trimming and J lost 1 base, with 9 bases between them. This CDR3 is built from 14 residues. CDR3 bases: TGTGCCAGCAGCCGGCAGGGGAGCAATCAGCCCCAGCATTTT. This gives the protein CASSRQGSNQPQHF.

CDR3 loop: CAGGDLGAGTQYF. Here the CDR3 DNA reads TGTGCCGGTGGGGACTTGGGAGCAGGGACCCAGTACTTC. This chain links TRBV7-9 with TRBJ2-5; TRBD2 is a possible D gene (6 bases). CDR3 size: 13 residues. The ends were cut back, 11 bases at V and 7 bases at J, with 20 bases in the middle. Germline V gene lookup returns CDR1 SEHNR and CDR2 FQNEAQ (reference sequence).

V gene TRBV27 combines with J gene TRBJ1-2; 7 nucleotides agree with TRBD1. V lost 4 bases, J lost 0 bases, and 5 bases stayed unmatched. This CDR3 region has 15 residues. Germline CDR1 MNHEY, CDR2 SMNVEV (reference sequence). CDR3 nucleotide sequence: TGTGCCAGCAGTTCAACAGGGGTAGCTAACTATGGCTACACCTTC. It is translated as CASSSTGVANYGYTF.

The chain has TRBV7-8 and TRBJ2-3, with 10 bases fitting TRBD2. This CDR3 is built from 16 residues. The V and J ends lost 4 bases and 1 base, in that order; junction bases with no gene match: 5. CDR1 is SGHVS and CDR2 is FQNEAQ in the germline V gene. The chain's CDR3 is CASSSRTSGGTDTQYF. CDR3 coding DNA: TGTGCCAGCAGCTCGAGGACTAGCGGTGGCACAGATACGCAGTATTTT.

About this clone itself: The sample contains more than one DNA sequence encoding this CDR3. The chain links TRBV11-2 to TRBJ2-7, with unresolved D. The CDR3 extends over 12 amino acids. V dropped 1 base and J dropped 4 bases, with 5 bases sitting between them. Germline CDR1 is SGHAT and CDR2 is FQNNGV. The CDR3 loop is CASSLVSYEQYF. The CDR3 nucleotides read TGTGCCAGCAGCTTAGTTTCGTACGAGCAGTACTTC.

This clone was seen once. The chain joins TRBV6-5 to TRBJ1-2; D gene unclear. V lost 6 bases and J lost 3, with 14 bases in between. This CDR3 has 14 amino acids. The germline V gene encodes CDR1 MNHEY and CDR2 SVGAGI. The CDR3 nucleotides are TGTGCCAGCAGACGGGGAGGGATGGACTATGGCTACACCTTC. The encoded protein is CASRRGGMDYGYTF.

This rearrangement joins TRBV30 to TRBJ2-7, with D tentatively TRBD1 (5 bases). V was clipped by 5 bases and J by 4 bases, with 12 bases between them. CDR3 length: 12 amino acids. The germline V gene has CDR1 GTSNPN and CDR2 SVGIG (reference sequence). CDR3 loop: CAWGAHSYEQYF. The CDR3 nucleotides are TGTGCCTGGGGGGCCCATTCGTACGAGCAGTACTTC.

V usage is TRBV11-3 and J usage is TRBJ2-6; D call uncertain. V gave up 4 bases and J gave up 0 bases, with 7 bases separating them. This CDR3 has 15 residues. Germline CDR1 SGHNT, CDR2 YENEEA. This CDR3 reads CASSSTASGANVLTF. The CDR3 DNA reads as TGTGCCAGCAGCTCCACTGCCTCTGGGGCCAACGTCCTGACTTTC.

The chain uses TRBV4-3 and TRBJ1-2, with 7 bases fitting TRBD1. The length of the CDR3 is 15 residues. Trimming removed 3 bases from V and 4 bases from J; junction bases left unmatched: 8. Germline CDR1 and CDR2: LGHNA and YSLEER. CDR3 DNA sequence: TGCGCCAGCAGCCAGGCACCGGGACAGCTCTATGGCTACACCTTC. Translated, it gives CASSQAPGQLYGYTF.

This clone showed up just a few times. The rearrangement joins TRBV27 to TRBJ1-4; TRBD1 matches at 9 bases. Germline V gives CDR1 MNHEY, CDR2 SMNVEV (reference sequence). Trimming cost V 6 bases and J 7 bases; bases outside gene matches: 6. The CDR3 extends over 14 amino acids. The CDR3 here is CASRPGTGFEKLFF. CDR3 DNA sequence: TGTGCCAGCAGGCCCGGGACAGGGTTTGAAAAACTGTTTTTT. The variable domain in full, completed from reference TRBV27 and TRBJ1-4, reads EAQVTQNPRYLITVTGKKLTVTCSQNMNHEYMSWYRQDPGLGLRQIYYSMNVEVTDKGDVPEGYKVSRKEKRNFPLILESPSPNQTSLYFCASRPGTGFEKLFFGSGTQLSVL.

The chain has TRBV19 and TRBJ1-3; D is unclear. V was trimmed by 3 bases and J by 2 bases, leaving 8 bases between them. CDR1 is LNHDA, CDR2 SQIVND, per germline (reference sequence). The CDR3 runs 14 residues. CDR3 amino acids: CASSMTGTGNTIYF. CDR3 nucleotides: TGTGCCAGTAGTATGACTGGGACTGGAAACACCATATATTTT.

The chain is built from TRBV10-2 and TRBJ2-2; tentative D call: TRBD2 (5 bases). The CDR3 is 16 amino acids. V was trimmed by 0 bases and J by 0 bases, leaving 8 bases between them. Germline CDR1 reads WSHSY; CDR2 reads SAAADI. CDR3 amino acids: CASSESAGANTGELFF. The DNA for the CDR3 is TGCGCCAGCAGTGAGTCGGCCGGGGCGAACACCGGGGAGCTGTTTTTT.

The chain has TRBV29-1 and TRBJ2-1; D unresolved. The CDR3 has 13 amino acids. V lost 2 bases and J lost 4, with 9 bases in between. Germline V gene sequence: CDR1 SQVTM, CDR2 ANQGSEA. CDR3 sequence: CSVESTAYNEQFF. CDR3 in DNA: TGCAGCGTTGAATCCACAGCTTACAATGAGCAGTTCTTC.

The V gene is TRBV30, the J gene TRBJ2-1, with D tentatively TRBD1 or TRBD2 (5 bases each). The CDR3 is 13 residues long. The germline CDR1 and CDR2 sequences are GTSNPN and SVGIG (reference sequence). Trimming cost V 2 bases and J 8 bases, with 13 bases left between them. CDR3 residues: CAWSPGTRDEQFF. DNA for the CDR3: TGTGCCTGGAGTCCCGGGACCCGGGATGAGCAGTTCTTC.